A single sample gave rise to the 27 T cell receptor beta chains below, sequenced in a study of technical replicates of blood from a handful of donors (dated by TCRdb to 2016 to 2017). The library was generated by the immunoSEQ multiplex PCR assay. In TCRdb, the immuneACCESS table is reduced to in-frame sequences with V and J assigned. These tables do not hold every clone; where another copy was compared, an unresolved V gene accounts for under half, and the others remain unexplained. A total of 70,000 to 95,000 clones appear in this sample, 91% of them only once. About 0.4% of the sample is in the top ten clones. Sequencing used T cells isolated from PBMCs. These receptors were obtained from a human donor in good health. Some clones in this sample may be carry-over from other donors' samples.

V usage is TRBV2 and J usage is TRBJ1-4; maybe TRBD1 (6 bases). Germline values: CDR1 SNHLY, CDR2 FYNNEI. Trimming removed 4 bases at V and 0 bases at J, with 9 bases between. This CDR3 has 15 residues. The CDR3 reads CASSGGPATNEKLFF. The DNA of the CDR3 is TGTGCCAGCAGTGGGGGGCCGGCAACTAATGAAAAACTGTTTTTT.

In its sample, this clone was seen once. This chain links TRBV19 with TRBJ2-2; D unclear. V was shortened by 5 bases and J by 2 bases, with 6 bases between the two germline ends. Per germline, CDR1 LNHDA and CDR2 SQIVND (reference sequence). This CDR3 region has 13 residues. The CDR3 DNA reads TGTGCCAGTAGTCCCCATAACACCGGGGAGCTGTTTTTT. It specifies CASSPHNTGELFF.

The chain employs TRBV11-2 and TRBJ2-1; tentative D call: TRBD1 (6 bases). The V end was cut by 0 bases, the J end by 6 bases, with 15 bases between. CDR3 length: 16 amino acids. Germline CDR1 SGHAT, CDR2 FQNNGV. As DNA, the CDR3 is TGTGCCAGCAGCTTAGATCGGGTAGGGGGAGTCAATGAGCAGTTCTTC. Its protein is CASSLDRVGGVNEQFF.

J is TRBJ2-3 and V is TRBV18, with a weak D call TRBD2 (5 bases). Germline CDR1 KGHSH, CDR2 LQKENI. V was shortened by 3 bases and J by 6 bases, with 16 bases between the two germline ends. The CDR3 has 15 residues. The CDR3 bases are TGTGCCAGCTCACCTCCCACTAGTGTCTCGGATACGCAGTATTTT. It is translated as CASSPPTSVSDTQYF. The full variable domain, with the rest looked up from reference TRBV18 and TRBJ2-3, is NAGVMQNPRHLVRRRGQEARLRCSPMKGHSHVYWYRQLPEEGLKFMVYLQKENIIDESGMPKERFSAEFPKEGPSILRIQQVVRGDSAAYFCASSPPTSVSDTQYFGPGTRLTVL.

This rearrangement joins TRBV4-2 to TRBJ1-1, with D perhaps TRBD1 (5 bases). V lost 3 bases and J lost 3, with 11 bases in between. Germline V gene lookup returns CDR1 LGHNA and CDR2 YNFKEQ. The CDR3 is 14 residues long. The CDR3: CASSHWGDDTEAFF. The CDR3 DNA sequence: TGTGCCAGCAGCCACTGGGGGGATGACACTGAAGCTTTCTTT.

This clone has only a few counts. The gene calls are TRBV4-3 and TRBJ2-1, with a weak D call TRBD2 (6 bases). The CDR3 is made up of 14 amino acids. Trimming stripped 5 bases from V and 4 bases from J, with 12 bases between. In germline, CDR1 is LGHNA, CDR2 YSLEER. CDR3 in DNA: TGCGCCAGCAGCATGGGGCTAGCGTACAATGAGCAGTTCTTC. It encodes CASSMGLAYNEQFF.

The V and J genes are TRBV5-1 and TRBJ2-3; 7 nucleotides line up with TRBD1. With 2 bases clipped from V and 4 bases from J, the junction kept 4 bases outside the gene matches. Germline CDR1 is SGHRS and CDR2 is YFSETQ. CDR3 length equals 14 residues. CDR3 protein: CASSLRQGPDTQYF. For the CDR3, the DNA is TGCGCCAGCAGCTTAAGACAGGGACCAGATACGCAGTATTTT.

In DNA, the CDR3 is TGCGCCAGCAGCTTGGATGGCGGGAGGACCTACGAGCAGTACTTC. Amino acid sequence: CASSLDGGRTYEQYF. The chain carries TRBV5-1 and TRBJ2-7, with 8 bases fitting TRBD2. With V trimmed by 0 bases and J by 2 bases, 4 bases remained unmatched. Germline V lookup: CDR1 SGHRS, CDR2 YFSETQ. The CDR3 is 15 amino acids. The entire variable domain, with the rest obtained from reference TRBV5-1 and TRBJ2-7, is as follows: KAGVTQTPRYLIKTRGQQVTLSCSPISGHRSVSWYQQTPGQGLQFLFEYFSETQRNKGNFPGRFSGRQFSNSRSEMNVSTLELGDSALYLCASSLDGGRTYEQYFGPGTRLTVT.

V and J are TRBV5-1 and TRBJ1-1; D unresolved. The V gene lost 0 bases and the J gene lost 8 bases, with 8 bases spanning the gap. Looked up from germline, CDR1 is SGHRS and CDR2 is YFSETQ. The CDR3 is 12 residues long. This CDR3 reads CASSLVGLEAFF. The CDR3 DNA reads as TGCGCCAGCAGCTTGGTAGGACTCGAAGCTTTCTTT.

The chain employs TRBV11-2 and TRBJ2-3; no clear D. The germline gives CDR1 SGHAT, CDR2 FQNNGV. V lost 0 bases and J 9 bases, leaving 10 bases between the germline ends. The CDR3 runs 13 residues. The DNA for the CDR3 is TGTGCCAGCAGCTTAGATATTAGAAACACGCAGTATTTT. Translating it yields CASSLDIRNTQYF. Using reference TRBV11-2 and TRBJ2-3 for the parts outside the CDR3, the full variable domain is EAGVAQSPRYKIIEKRQSVAFWCNPISGHATLYWYQQILGQGPKLLIQFQNNGVVDDSQLPKDRFSAERLKGVDSTLKIQPAKLEDSAVYLCASSLDIRNTQYFGPGTRLTVL.

The genes are TRBV9 and TRBJ2-3; D gene unclear. CDR3 length: 15 residues. CDR1 SGDLS and CDR2 YYNGEE come from the germline V gene. The ends were cut back, 0 bases at V and 3 bases at J, with 11 bases in the middle. The CDR3 region has the DNA TGTGCCAGCAGCGTAGGCGTACCGGAGACAGATACGCAGTATTTT. This sequence encodes CASSVGVPETDTQYF.

This chain links TRBV28 with TRBJ1-1; D gene uncertain. Trimming shortened V by 8 bases and J by 6 bases, and 10 bases separated the two germline ends. This CDR3 comprises 11 residues. The V gene's germline CDR1 is MDHEN and CDR2 SYDVKM. CDR3 coding DNA: TGTGCCAGCGCCTGGGCAGCTGAAGCTTTCTTT. Translated: CASAWAAEAFF.

The chain employs TRBV6-5 and TRBJ1-1; D ambiguous. Germline V gene data show CDR1 as MNHEY and CDR2 as SVGAGI. V dropped 2 bases and J dropped 4 bases, with 11 bases sitting between them. The CDR3 runs to 14 residues. CDR3 region: CASSYGMRGTEAFF. The CDR3 DNA reads TGTGCCAGCAGTTACGGGATGCGGGGCACTGAAGCTTTCTTT.

The chain combines TRBV18 with TRBJ2-2; perhaps TRBD2 as D (5 bases). Per germline, CDR1 KGHSH and CDR2 LQKENI. The V and J ends lost 5 bases and 7 bases respectively, with 11 bases between them. The CDR3 extends over 13 amino acids. The CDR3 protein is CASSEGVGGELFF. The CDR3 nucleotides read TGTGCCAGCTCAGAGGGTGTCGGCGGGGAGCTGTTTTTT.

This chain joins TRBV19 and TRBJ2-1; weak D call: TRBD2 (6 bases). Germline CDR1 LNHDA, CDR2 SQIVND (reference sequence). V lost 5 bases and J 6 bases, leaving 20 bases between the germline ends. The CDR3 is 16 amino acids. The CDR3 reads CASSLRFRDFSNEQFF. DNA of the CDR3: TGTGCCAGTAGTTTGCGATTCCGGGACTTCAGCAATGAGCAGTTCTTC.

This clone was counted between two and nine times. V usage is TRBV19 and J usage is TRBJ2-1; 8 nucleotides agree with TRBD2. The CDR3 covers 15 residues. Germline V gene lookup returns CDR1 LNHDA and CDR2 SQIVND (reference sequence). J lost 9 bases, V lost 3 bases, and 10 bases had no gene match. The DNA of the CDR3 is TGTGCCAGTAGTATGGAAGCGGGGGCAGTAGGTGAGCAGTTCTTC. Residues: CASSMEAGAVGEQFF.

This chain links TRBV7-9 with TRBJ2-5; 9 bases match TRBD2. CDR1 is SEHNR, CDR2 FQNEAQ, per germline (reference sequence). The CDR3 is 14 residues long. J gave up 2 bases and V 5 bases, and 3 bases lay outside the gene matches. The CDR3 is CASSGREGQETQYF. DNA of the CDR3: TGTGCCAGCAGCGGGCGGGAGGGGCAAGAGACCCAGTACTTC.

This clone was seen a handful of times. The genes are TRBV9 and TRBJ1-4; TRBD1 matches 7 bases. The CDR3 is 13 residues long. With V trimmed by 3 bases and J by 8 bases, 4 bases remained unmatched. The germline CDR1 and CDR2 sequences are SGDLS and YYNGEE. CDR3 nucleotides: TGTGCCAGCAGCGGTGGGACAGACGAAAAACTGTTTTTT. This gives the protein CASSGGTDEKLFF. Combining the CDR3 with reference TRBV9 and TRBJ1-4 gives the whole variable domain DSGVTQTPKHLITATGQRVTLRCSPRSGDLSVYWYQQSLDQGLQFLIQYYNGEERAKGNILERFSAQQFPDLHSELNLSSLELGDSALYFCASSGGTDEKLFFGSGTQLSVL.

The rearrangement uses TRBV10-1 and TRBJ2-5; D is uncertain. The CDR3 consists of 17 residues. The V end was cut by 0 bases, the J end by 2 bases, with 16 bases between. The V gene's germline CDR1 is WNHNN and CDR2 SYGVQD (reference sequence). CDR3 residues: CASSESSNAIPQETQYF. The CDR3 DNA reads as TGCGCCAGCAGTGAGTCGAGTAACGCCATACCTCAAGAGACCCAGTACTTC.

The chain couples TRBV5-1 to TRBJ2-3; possible D gene TRBD1, 6 bases. This CDR3 has 15 amino acids. Germline CDR1 SGHRS, CDR2 YFSETQ. V lost 0 bases to trimming and J lost 6 bases, with 14 bases between them. CDR3 amino acids: CASSLGQAAMDTQYF. The CDR3 bases are TGCGCCAGCAGCTTGGGACAGGCGGCGATGGATACGCAGTATTTT.

Only a few counts were recorded for this clone. The chain couples TRBV18 to TRBJ1-5; D remains ambiguous. Deletions cut 2 bases from V and 5 bases from J, with 7 bases between. This CDR3 region has 13 residues. Looked up from germline, CDR1 is KGHSH and CDR2 is LQKENI. The CDR3 DNA is TGTGCCAGCTCACCATGGGCAGATCAGCCCCAGCATTTT. Translating it yields CASSPWADQPQHF. The full variable domain, with the rest looked up from reference TRBV18 and TRBJ1-5, is NAGVMQNPRHLVRRRGQEARLRCSPMKGHSHVYWYRQLPEEGLKFMVYLQKENIIDESGMPKERFSAEFPKEGPSILRIQQVVRGDSAAYFCASSPWADQPQHFGDGTRLSIL.

This chain uses TRBV6-5 with TRBJ2-5, with a tentative D call TRBD2 (5 bases). Germline V CDR1 and CDR2: MNHEY, SVGAGI. The V end was cut by 2 bases, the J end by 1 base, with 8 bases between. The CDR3 extends over 14 amino acids. The CDR3 DNA is TGTGCCAGCAGTTACCAGCGGACCCAAGAGACCCAGTACTTC. Protein product: CASSYQRTQETQYF.

The V and J genes are TRBV5-1 and TRBJ2-2; 8 bases fit TRBD2. Germline V lookup: CDR1 SGHRS, CDR2 YFSETQ. V was clipped by 4 bases and J by 5 bases; unmatched bases: 10. This CDR3 has 16 residues. The CDR3 nucleotides are TGCGCCAGCAGCACCGGGGGGGGTATGATGACCGGGGAGCTGTTTTTT. Amino acids: CASSTGGGMMTGELFF.

This clone has just a few counts. The chain links TRBV7-9 to TRBJ2-7, with 7 bases fitting TRBD1. The germline V gene encodes CDR1 SEHNR and CDR2 FQNEAQ (reference sequence). J gave up 2 bases and V 1 base, and 11 bases lay outside the gene matches. The CDR3 runs to 17 residues. In nucleotides, the CDR3 is TGTGCCAGCAGCTTAGAAGGAGGATCACAGGGGACCTACGAGCAGTACTTC. Translation gives CASSLEGGSQGTYEQYF.

V is TRBV25-1 and J is TRBJ1-1; D might be TRBD1 (5 bases). V was shortened by 9 bases and J by 5 bases, with 7 bases between the two germline ends. Germline values: CDR1 MGHDK, CDR2 SYGVNS. The CDR3 has 10 amino acids. The DNA of the CDR3 is TGTGCCAGTAGGGGAACTGAAGCTTTCTTT. Protein product: CASRGTEAFF.

The chain couples TRBV2 to TRBJ2-5, with 7 nucleotides matching TRBD2. The CDR3 loop spans 18 amino acids. CDR1 is SNHLY and CDR2 is FYNNEI in the germline V gene. The J segment lost 5 bases and the V segment lost 7 bases, leaving 22 bases of the junction unmatched. The CDR3 DNA reads as TGTGCCAGCAAGAAGGAGCGGGGCGGACAATTCTCGGGGGAGACCCAGTACTTC. It yields the protein CASKKERGGQFSGETQYF.

This clone has just a few counts. DNA of the CDR3: TGTGCCAGCCGGGACAATGAGCAGTTCTTC. As protein: CASRDNEQFF. J is TRBJ2-1 and V is TRBV2; D ambiguous. Trimming cost V 8 bases and J 5 bases, with 4 bases left between them. The CDR3 loop spans 10 amino acids. Germline lookup yields CDR1 SNHLY and CDR2 FYNNEI.